The 15 T cell receptor beta chains reported below all come from one sample, sequenced in a study of shared clonotypes between healthy human individuals. Some clones are missing from TCRdb's copy, which holds only in-frame ones; the method was immunoSEQ multiplex PCR. The repertoire holds about 2 million clones, with around 95% as singletons. The specimen sequenced was naive CD4+ T cells sorted from blood. Subset denoted: CD45RA+ positively selected. These TCRs come from a man aged 18-30 years in good health.

This chain connects TRBV19 to TRBJ1-2, with 7 nucleotides matching TRBD1. Germline V gene lookup returns CDR1 LNHDA and CDR2 SQIVND (reference sequence). V lost 8 bases to trimming and J lost 8 bases; unmatched junction nucleotides: 11. This CDR3 spans 13 amino acids. The CDR3: CASRRDRAKGYTF. The CDR3 coding sequence is TGTGCCAGTCGACGAGACAGGGCGAAAGGCTACACCTTC.

The chain links TRBV10-1 to TRBJ2-5; D might be TRBD2 (5 bases). CDR1 and CDR2 from the germline V gene are WNHNN and SYGVQD (reference sequence). CDR3 length: 15 residues. Deletions cut 0 bases from V and 4 bases from J, with 12 bases between. The CDR3 DNA follows: TGCGCCAGCAGTGAGTCGCCTAGAGGGCGAGAGACCCAGTACTTC. It yields the protein CASSESPRGRETQYF.

The V call is TRBV19, the J call TRBJ2-3; D may be TRBD1 or TRBD2 (5 bases each). Germline-derived CDR1 and CDR2 are LNHDA and SQIVND (reference sequence). The CDR3 has 15 amino acids. V shed 10 bases and J shed 3 bases, with 20 bases lying between them. The CDR3 region has the DNA TGTGCCACCTCCCTTGGGGGTACAGCAACAGATACGCAGTATTTT. This codes for CATSLGGTATDTQYF.

The V gene is TRBV27, the J gene TRBJ2-7; a weak D match, TRBD1 (6 bases). CDR1 and CDR2 from the germline V gene are MNHEY and SMNVEV (reference sequence). CDR3 length: 16 residues. Trimming stripped 1 base from V and 5 bases from J, with 18 bases between. CDR3 protein: CASSLFGTLSWNEQYF. Written as DNA, the CDR3 is TGTGCCAGCAGTTTATTTGGGACACTCTCATGGAACGAGCAGTACTTC.

This chain uses TRBV7-3 with TRBJ1-6; D gene unclear. The CDR3 totals 10 residues. Trimming removed 10 bases at V and 10 bases at J, with 8 bases between. Germline V CDR1 and CDR2: SGHTA, FQGTGA. CDR3 DNA: TGTGCCACCCACGGCTCACCCCTCCACTTT. Translation gives CATHGSPLHF.

This clone showed up just once. The chain couples TRBV4-3 to TRBJ1-6, with 8 nucleotides matching TRBD1. Germline V CDR1 and CDR2: LGHNA, YSLEER. The CDR3 length is 16 residues. V was clipped by 2 bases and J by 9 bases; unmatched bases: 9. In DNA, the CDR3 is TGCGCCAGCAGCCAACTATACAGGGGGTCTGGTTCACCCCTCCACTTT. It codes for CASSQLYRGSGSPLHF.

This clone was detected a few times. The V gene is TRBV11-2, the J gene TRBJ1-1; maybe TRBD1 (5 bases). CDR3 length: 14 amino acids. The germline CDR1 and CDR2 sequences are SGHAT and FQNNGV. Trimming cost V 1 base and J 2 bases, with 8 bases left between them. In DNA, the CDR3 is TGTGCCAGCAGCTTAGTCAGGGCCAACACTGAAGCTTTCTTT. Translated, it gives CASSLVRANTEAFF.

The rearrangement uses TRBV2 and TRBJ2-1; 8 bases align to TRBD1. Germline V gives CDR1 SNHLY, CDR2 FYNNEI. The CDR3 length is 14 residues. The V segment lost 1 base and the J segment 8 bases; nucleotides outside the gene matches: 4. The CDR3 protein is CASSEEQGVDEQFF. For the CDR3, the DNA is TGTGCCAGCAGTGAAGAACAGGGGGTGGATGAGCAGTTCTTC.

V usage is TRBV5-1 and J usage is TRBJ2-1; unclear D gene. Germline lookup yields CDR1 SGHRS and CDR2 YFSETQ. Trimming took off 0 bases at V and 3 bases at J, with 7 bases between the two ends. The CDR3 is 14 residues long. CDR3 nucleotide sequence: TGCGCCAGCAGCTTGGGTAGCTACTACAATGAGCAGTTCTTC. It codes for CASSLGSYYNEQFF.

This clone was seen once. The rearrangement links TRBV19 to TRBJ1-5; TRBD1 matches 11 bases. CDR3 size: 15 residues. The V and J ends lost 3 bases and 3 bases, in that order; junction bases with no gene match: 1. Per germline, CDR1 LNHDA and CDR2 SQIVND (reference sequence). The CDR3 sequence is CASSMGQGVNQPQHF. The CDR3 DNA reads as TGTGCCAGTAGTATGGGACAGGGGGTCAATCAGCCCCAGCATTTT.

Here the CDR3 reads CASRPMGGTYNEQFF. CDR3 in DNA: TGTGCCAGCAGACCGATGGGGGGGACATACAATGAGCAGTTCTTC. This sequence joins TRBV7-6 and TRBJ2-1; perhaps TRBD2 as D (7 bases). The CDR3 loop spans 15 amino acids. The V gene lost 6 bases and the J gene lost 4 bases, with 16 bases spanning the gap. In germline, CDR1 is SGHVS, CDR2 FNYEAQ. The variable domain in full, with the rest retrieved from reference TRBV7-6 and TRBJ2-1, is GAGVSQSPRYKVTKRGQDVALRCDPISGHVSLYWYRQALGQGPEFLTYFNYEAQQDKSGLPNDRFSAERPEGSISTLTIQRTEQRDSAMYRCASRPMGGTYNEQFFGPGTRLTVL.

This chain links TRBV5-4 with TRBJ2-1; D may be TRBD2 (6 bases). V was cut by 0 bases and J by 3 bases, with 7 bases left in between. This CDR3 contains 14 residues. The germline V gene encodes CDR1 SGHNT and CDR2 YYREEE (reference sequence). CDR3 region: CASSLGRDYNEQFF. The CDR3 DNA follows: TGTGCCAGCAGCTTGGGGCGGGACTACAATGAGCAGTTCTTC.

The J gene is TRBJ2-2, the V gene TRBV19, with 7 bases lining up with TRBD2. The CDR3 contains 13 residues. With 5 bases clipped from V and 5 bases from J, the junction kept 2 bases outside the gene matches. Germline V CDR1 and CDR2: LNHDA, SQIVND (reference sequence). This CDR3 reads CASSRGDTGELFF. CDR3 nucleotides: TGTGCCAGTAGTCGGGGGGATACCGGGGAGCTGTTTTTT.

The rearrangement uses TRBV11-2 and TRBJ2-1; 8 nucleotides align to TRBD1. This CDR3 contains 18 residues. V gave up 5 bases and J gave up 3 bases; unmatched junction bases: 15. Germline V gives CDR1 SGHAT, CDR2 FQNNGV. In nucleotides, the CDR3 is TGTGCCAGCAGCAACGAACCAACCAGGGGGCGTAGCTACAATGAGCAGTTCTTC. Translating it yields CASSNEPTRGRSYNEQFF.

The rearrangement links TRBV4-1 to TRBJ2-7; no clear D. The CDR3 loop spans 15 amino acids. With 1 base removed from V and 3 bases from J, the gap between germline ends came to 13 bases. Germline CDR1 MGHRA, CDR2 YSYEKL. Here the CDR3 reads CASSQGLLGHYEQYF. The CDR3 coding sequence is TGCGCCAGCAGCCAAGGTTTACTGGGTCACTACGAGCAGTACTTC.